This T cell receptor (beta chain) stems from a study of cytomegalovirus exposure and HLA in healthy donors. For the study at large: The same platform used for the 500 to 850 first-cohort repertoires was also used for the 120 or so validation repertoires, as a later analysis reported.

CDR1 is SGHTS, CDR2 YDEGEE, per germline. Trimming pared 2 bases from V and 5 bases from J, leaving 19 bases between. This CDR3 has 16 residues. Study-level results: CMV antigen specificity of a few CMV-associated chains was confirmed in vitro. TCR beta chains numbering 164 were designated cytomegalovirus-associated.

The donors were part of the validation cohort, which consisted of under 150 subjects and was separate from the first cohort of 666 subjects. In the case of this clone: Its specificity is not known.

Sequencing used immunoSEQ multiplex PCR; TCRdb keeps in-frame clones, though not all of them. The table records under 140,000 clones, roughly 90% of them present only once. Sequenced: PBMCs. V usage is TRBV5-8 and J usage is TRBJ2-5, with D perhaps matching TRBD1 (7 bases). The TCR originated in a woman aged 18 to 35 in good health and CMV-seronegative. The DNA of the CDR3 is TGTGCCAGCAGCTTTAAATTAGACAGGGCGGGGGAGACCCAGTACTTC. Amino acid sequence: CASSFKLDRAGETQYF.